These T cell receptor beta chains were read from a single sample in a study of CD8+ T cells in alopecia areata. Using immunoSEQ multiplex PCR, the repertoire was profiled, and TCRdb retains in-frame clones only, with some absent. The sample holds 150,000 to 180,000 clones, about 51% seen once. The sample in question was CD8+ T cells sorted from blood, obtained at week 0. These receptor sequences come from a human donor with alopecia areata. The CDR3 runs from the conserved cysteine through the conserved F or W. Only part of the rows carry a size: once, few, many, or a class if the clone is expanded.

clone_size: NA
v_call: TRBV30
j_call: TRBJ2-7
cdr3_aa: CAWSVTGGDEQYF

clone_size: few
v_call: TRBV5-4
j_call: TRBJ2-1
cdr3_aa: CASSGEGENSYNEQFF

clone_size: NA
v_call: TRBV7-9
j_call: TRBJ1-2
cdr3_aa: CASTATGGADGYTF

clone_size: few
v_call: TRBV7-2
j_call: TRBJ2-1
cdr3_aa: CASSALAGRANEQFF

clone_size: few
v_call: TRBV19
j_call: TRBJ1-1
cdr3_aa: CASRDLRDGEAFF

clone_size: NA
v_call: TRBV20-1
j_call: TRBJ1-2
cdr3_aa: CSASHTGDYTF

clone_size: NA
v_call: TRBV15
j_call: TRBJ2-3
cdr3_aa: CATSRTDYSDTQYF

clone_size: NA
v_call: TRBV6-5
j_call: TRBJ2-5
cdr3_aa: CASSYLGLGETQYF

clone_size: NA
v_call: TRBV29-1
j_call: TRBJ2-7
cdr3_aa: CSVCLLRGASSYEQYF

clone_size: few
v_call: TRBV4-3
j_call: TRBJ2-1
cdr3_aa: CASSLRVNNEQFF

clone_size: few
v_call: TRBV11-2
j_call: TRBJ2-1
cdr3_aa: CASSLVISFTSYNEQFF

clone_size: NA
v_call: TRBV6-5
j_call: TRBJ1-4
cdr3_aa: CASSYSGGGEKLFF

clone_size: NA
v_call: TRBV6-5
j_call: TRBJ1-1
cdr3_aa: CASSDGRGHTEAFF

clone_size: few
v_call: TRBV6-5
j_call: TRBJ2-7
cdr3_aa: CASTRTGESYEQYF

clone_size: NA
v_call: TRBV29-1
j_call: TRBJ2-7
cdr3_aa: CSVGMESGQYF

clone_size: NA
v_call: TRBV6-5
j_call: TRBJ1-6
cdr3_aa: CASSLAQSSPLHF

clone_size: once
v_call: TRBV7-6
j_call: TRBJ2-3
cdr3_aa: CASSLEAAPGADTQYF

clone_size: NA
v_call: TRBV5-6
j_call: TRBJ1-1
cdr3_aa: CASSNRWEMENTEAFF

clone_size: NA
v_call: TRBV11-2
j_call: TRBJ1-1
cdr3_aa: CASSLETGSNEAFF

clone_size: NA
v_call: TRBV10-3
j_call: TRBJ1-6
cdr3_aa: CAISESRTSDNSPLHF

clone_size: NA
v_call: TRBV7-8
j_call: TRBJ2-1
cdr3_aa: CASSLGGGGNEQFF

clone_size: NA
v_call: TRBV30
j_call: TRBJ2-7
cdr3_aa: CAGSQGLSYEQYF

clone_size: few
v_call: TRBV10-1
j_call: TRBJ1-1
cdr3_aa: CASSVDRDIPEAFF

clone_size: NA
v_call: TRBV15
j_call: TRBJ2-1
cdr3_aa: CATSTTKEGANEQFF

clone_size: few
v_call: TRBV7-9
j_call: TRBJ2-3
cdr3_aa: CASSLWDQDTDTQYF

clone_size: NA
v_call: TRBV11-1
j_call: TRBJ2-7
cdr3_aa: CASSFPPSYEQYF

clone_size: once
v_call: TRBV15
j_call: TRBJ1-2
cdr3_aa: CATSTGGEDGYTF

clone_size: NA
v_call: TRBV30
j_call: TRBJ2-7
cdr3_aa: CAWSVPGNYEQYF

clone_size: NA
v_call: TRBV7-9
j_call: TRBJ1-1
cdr3_aa: CASSSGAAEAFF

clone_size: NA
v_call: TRBV27
j_call: TRBJ1-2
cdr3_aa: CASSLSRQGDVGGYTF

clone_size: NA
v_call: TRBV9
j_call: TRBJ1-6
cdr3_aa: CASSPGSGSPLHF

clone_size: NA
v_call: TRBV30
j_call: TRBJ2-3
cdr3_aa: CAWSAASGGADTQYF

clone_size: NA
v_call: TRBV4-3
j_call: TRBJ2-1
cdr3_aa: CASSQDFSSYNEQFF

clone_size: NA
v_call: TRBV7-9
j_call: TRBJ2-7
cdr3_aa: CASSSDTLSYEQYF

clone_size: NA
v_call: TRBV27
j_call: TRBJ1-2
cdr3_aa: CASSLSATAYGYTF

clone_size: NA
v_call: TRBV5-8
j_call: TRBJ2-7
cdr3_aa: CASSARLGQGEGYEQYF

clone_size: few
v_call: TRBV5-5
j_call: TRBJ2-5
cdr3_aa: CASSRGTGAQETQYF

clone_size: few
v_call: TRBV30
j_call: TRBJ1-1
cdr3_aa: CAWSLSTEAFF

clone_size: few
v_call: TRBV19
j_call: TRBJ1-2
cdr3_aa: CASSIGRQVTF

clone_size: NA
v_call: TRBV29-1
j_call: TRBJ1-2
cdr3_aa: CSVAGGYGYTF

clone_size: once
v_call: TRBV11-3
j_call: TRBJ2-7
cdr3_aa: CASSNRPIPEQYF